The clone carrying this T cell receptor beta chain was seen once. The germline CDR1 and CDR2 sequences are MNHEY and SMNVEV (reference sequence). The trim removed 5 bases at V and 8 bases at J, leaving 13 bases unmatched. This CDR3 region has 15 residues. These data come from a study of blood T cell repertoires in COVID-19. Across the study: Material from acute and convalescent COVID-19 was sourced from the United States, Italy and Spain. The cDNA or gDNA used as material had been derived from T cells, B-cell-depleted T cells, or PBMCs.

Libraries were prepared by immunoSEQ multiplex PCR; TCRdb keeps only in-frame clonotypes and omits some of them. The sample lists over 130,000 clones, approximately 85% occurring once. The specimen sequenced was peripheral blood. This rearrangement joins TRBV27 to TRBJ2-7; TRBD2 agrees at 9 bases. The receptor was derived from a man in his fifties with acute or convalescent COVID-19. This chain's CDR3 is CASSRSLGGGVKQYF. The CDR3, as DNA: TGTGCCAGCAGTAGAAGCCTGGGCGGGGGGGTTAAGCAGTACTTC.